This T cell receptor beta chain appears in the sequencing data of a study of blood T cell repertoires in COVID-19. Whole-study context: The origin of the acute and convalescent COVID-19 samples was the United States, Italy and Spain. PBMCs, B-cell-depleted T cells, or T cells were the source of the cDNA or gDNA that made up the material.

This clone was seen at least ten times. As processed by the authors: The authors estimated nucleated cell counts from reference gene primer amplification. Clones were read by immunoSEQ multiplex PCR, and TCRdb kept only the in-frame ones, dropping some. Clone size and V and J calls were adopted from that table, with D and trimming inferred from the DNA. The sample carries roughly 60,000 clones, roughly 79% recorded once. This CDR3 contains 14 residues. V shed 4 bases, J shed 3 bases, and the junction held 2 bases outside the gene matches. Germline V lookup: CDR1 SGHDT, CDR2 YYEEEE. The rearrangement joins TRBV5-6 to TRBJ2-7, with 12 bases that match TRBD2. The specimen sequenced was peripheral blood. The sequence was obtained from a man between 60 and 75 years old with acute or convalescent COVID-19. The CDR3 DNA sequence: TGTGCCAGCAGCCCGGGACTAGCGGGCTACGAGCAGTACTTC. The encoded protein is CASSPGLAGYEQYF.